This TCR beta chain was profiled in a study of T cell responses to AZD1222 COVID-19 vaccine. Study-wide findings and caveats: Baseline serostatus was positive in only six AZD1222 recipients. Nearly half of spike-specific TCRs reportedly target variant regions that are unmutated in the B.1.351 and B.1.1.7 variants.

TCRdb's copy holds only in-frame clones and misses some; the assay was immunoSEQ multiplex PCR. Of nearly 110,000 clones listed, 80% to 95% are singletons. The CDR3 is made up of 14 amino acids. Trimming shortened V by 6 bases and J by 8 bases, and 16 bases separated the two germline ends. Germline loops: CDR1 LNHDA, CDR2 SQIVND (reference sequence). In the case of this clone: Its matching antigen is unknown.

The sequencing here drew on peripheral blood, taken 28 days after the second AZD1222 dose. V usage is TRBV19 and J usage is TRBJ1-4, with D maybe TRBD1 (6 bases). The TCR originated in an adult who received the AZD1222 COVID-19 vaccine. In DNA, the CDR3 is TGTGCCAGTAGCCGGGACAACCAGAACGAAAAACTGTTTTTT. Translating gives CASSRDNQNEKLFF.